The text below deals with one TCR beta chain. The table came from immunoSEQ multiplex PCR; TCRdb's copy has only in-frame clones and leaves some out. Found here are around 140,000 clones, 75% to 95% of them singletons; the top ten hold 7.5% to 8%. These data come from a study of T cell responses to AZD1222 COVID-19 vaccine. This CDR3 comprises 13 residues. Germline loops: CDR1 SNHLY, CDR2 FYNNEI. Between the trimmed V and J ends, which lost 7 bases and 6 bases, there was a span of 15 bases. This specimen consisted of peripheral blood, obtained 28 days after the second dose of the MenACWY control vaccine. The chain combines TRBV2 with TRBJ1-1, with a tentative D call TRBD1 (5 bases). This clonotype was sampled from an adult who received the MenACWY meningococcal vaccine as a control. The CDR3 region has the DNA TGTGCCAGCAATTCCCGACGGGGACCTGAAGCTTTCTTT. Protein product: CASNSRRGPEAFF.